The 3 T cell receptor beta chains listed next were all sequenced from one sample in a study of PD-1 blockade in classical Hodgkin lymphoma (TCRdb year 2020). The receptor library was made with the immunoSEQ multiplex PCR assay. TCRdb stores this immuneACCESS table with in-frame sequences only. Part of the clones is absent; in the studies checked, under half of the shortfall reflects unresolved V genes, and no reason is known for the rest. The sample table lists approximately 96,000 clones, approximately 94% of them with a count of one. Less than 2% of the sample is taken by the ten largest. This specimen's time point label, interpreted: cycle 4 day 1 (C4D1), after six to seven weeks of nivolumab. Every trial patient had relapsed after autologous stem cell transplantation, and cohorts A, B and C differed in prior brentuximab vedotin exposure. Sequenced material: peripheral blood mononuclear cells (PBMCs), taken before the fourth cycle of nivolumab. These receptors originate from a human donor with classical Hodgkin lymphoma.

The CDR3 bases are TGTGCCAGCACCCGAACGGGGATCCTGACGACAGATACGCAGTATTTT. Translating gives CASTRTGILTTDTQYF. V usage is TRBV28 and J usage is TRBJ2-3, with a possible D match to TRBD2 (5 bases). The CDR3 runs to 16 residues. Germline-derived CDR1 and CDR2 are MDHEN and SYDVKM. Trimming left V 7 bases short and J 3 bases short, with 20 bases between.

The chain is built from TRBV4-1 and TRBJ1-1; 10 bases are shared with TRBD1. CDR3 length: 15 residues. V trimming: 0 bases; J trimming: 7 bases; junction bases outside the gene matches: 5. Germline assignment: CDR1 MGHRA and CDR2 YSYEKL. In DNA, the CDR3 is TGCGCCAGCAGCCAAGAGACAGGGGGCTGGGGTGAAGCTTTCTTT. Encoded protein: CASSQETGGWGEAFF.

The J gene is TRBJ2-1, the V gene TRBV4-1; 10 nucleotides line up with TRBD2. Germline V gene data show CDR1 as MGHRA and CDR2 as YSYEKL. This CDR3 comprises 16 residues. Germline trimming cut 5 bases from V and 8 bases from J; bases unmatched to any gene: 12. The CDR3 here is CASSNRLAGASDEQFF. The CDR3 nucleotides are TGCGCCAGCAGCAACAGACTAGCGGGTGCTAGTGATGAGCAGTTCTTC.